Shown below are 8 T cell receptor beta chains from a single sample sequenced in a study of OX40 agonist ivuxolimab in advanced cancers. This table comes from immunoSEQ multiplex PCR, and its TCRdb copy is limited to in-frame clones, with some not included. The sample holds 30,000 to 45,000 clones; approximately 90% are singletons and the top ten take approximately 4.1%. Sample: CD4+ or CD8+ T cells sorted from blood, taken in a trial of the OX40 agonist ivuxolimab. The receptors were gathered from an adult with an advanced solid tumor such as melanoma, head and neck, liver or kidney cancer.

V usage is TRBV14 and J usage is TRBJ1-2, with 7 bases lining up with TRBD1. V lost 6 bases, J lost 7 bases, and 8 bases stayed unmatched. The CDR3 covers 13 residues. Germline CDR1 SGHDN, CDR2 FVKESK. In DNA, the CDR3 is TGTGCCAGCAGAAGACAGGGATCTTCTGGCTACACCTTC. The encoded protein is CASRRQGSSGYTF.

This clone was recorded once. V usage is TRBV5-1 and J usage is TRBJ2-7; D gene unclear. Germline-derived CDR1 and CDR2 are SGHRS and YFSETQ. The CDR3 sequence is 12 residues long. With 6 bases removed from V and 0 bases from J, the gap between germline ends came to 7 bases. Here the CDR3 reads CASKRDSYEQYF. CDR3 DNA sequence: TGCGCCAGCAAACGCGACTCCTACGAGCAGTACTTC.

This clone has a single count. The V and J genes are TRBV2 and TRBJ2-3; 12 bases agree with TRBD2. Germline loops: CDR1 SNHLY, CDR2 FYNNEI. CDR3 size: 17 residues. Trimming at V came to 8 bases and at J to 1 base, leaving 10 bases not matched to a gene. The CDR3 region is CASETSGGLRGTDTQYF. Here the CDR3 DNA reads TGTGCCAGCGAGACTAGCGGGGGCCTCAGGGGCACAGATACGCAGTATTTT.

The genes are TRBV14 and TRBJ2-1; D not certain. The CDR3 runs to 15 residues. Germline V lookup: CDR1 SGHDN, CDR2 FVKESK. Trimming removed 6 bases from V and 3 bases from J, with 15 bases in between. CDR3 protein: CASSPWHTSYNEQFF. For the CDR3, the DNA is TGTGCCAGCAGTCCCTGGCATACGAGCTACAATGAGCAGTTCTTC.

V and J are TRBV11-2 and TRBJ2-1; TRBD2 aligns across 10 bases. Germline trimming cut 11 bases from V and 7 bases from J; bases unmatched to any gene: 8. The V gene's germline CDR1 is SGHAT and CDR2 FQNNGV. The CDR3 is 13 amino acids. The CDR3 loop reads CAGAASGGNEQFF. The CDR3 DNA is TGTGCCGGGGCGGCTAGCGGGGGTAATGAGCAGTTCTTC.

The chain joins TRBV6-6 to TRBJ1-1, with a possible D match to TRBD1 (5 bases). CDR1 is MNHNY and CDR2 is SVGAGI in the germline V gene (reference sequence). This CDR3 is 15 amino acids long. V lost 6 bases to trimming and J lost 3 bases, with 17 bases between them. The CDR3 bases are TGTGCCAGCAGACCTACGGGACTTCTATACACTGAAGCTTTCTTT. It is translated as CASRPTGLLYTEAFF.

This chain uses TRBV10-3 with TRBJ2-7, with 7 bases identical to TRBD1. Looked up from germline, CDR1 is ENHRY and CDR2 is SYGVKD. Unmatched junction bases numbered 7, after V lost 6 bases and J lost 5 bases. The CDR3 has 13 residues. CDR3 in amino acids: CAISLKDRDEQYF. The DNA for the CDR3 is TGTGCCATCAGCCTAAAAGACAGGGACGAGCAGTACTTC.

The chain links TRBV2 to TRBJ1-2, with D possibly TRBD1 on 6 matching bases. V shed 5 bases and J shed 4 bases, with 14 bases lying between them. CDR1 is SNHLY, CDR2 FYNNEI, per germline. This CDR3 contains 14 residues. The CDR3 DNA reads TGTGCCAGCAGTCAGGAACAGGGTCCCTATGGCTACACCTTC. This encodes CASSQEQGPYGYTF.